This T cell receptor (beta chain) was sequenced for a study of CD8+ T cells in alopecia areata. Germline CDR1 and CDR2: SQVTM and ANQGSEA. The CDR3 is made up of 9 amino acids. This clone was seen a handful of times. The junction departs from germline at one end; a sequencing error may be responsible. Sequencing templates came from extracted RNA that was reverse transcribed into cDNA. Method: immunoSEQ multiplex PCR; TCRdb's copy keeps in-frame clones and lacks some. The sample consists of under 250,000 clones, 56% of them appearing once. The clonotype originates from a human donor in good health. The V and J genes are TRBV29-1 and TRBJ1-1; 7 bases map to TRBD1. Sequencing used CD8+ T cells sorted from blood. As DNA, the CDR3 is TGCAGCGTTGCAGGCTCAGGGGGCTTT. It specifies CSVAGSGGF.